These 20 T cell receptor beta chains originate from one sample sequenced in a study of T cell responses to AZD1222 COVID-19 vaccine. Measured with immunoSEQ multiplex PCR; TCRdb has only the in-frame clones, and not every one. Among some 130,000 clones listed, approximately 92% were seen once. The input for sequencing was peripheral blood, taken 28 days after the second AZD1222 dose. These receptors came from an adult who received the AZD1222 COVID-19 vaccine.

J is TRBJ2-7 and V is TRBV30, with 8 positions matching TRBD1. Trimming took 2 bases from V and 10 from J; bases not matched to a gene: 7. The CDR3 covers 12 residues. The germline gives CDR1 GTSNPN, CDR2 SVGIG (reference sequence). In DNA, the CDR3 is TGTGCCTGGAGTCCCCCGGGACAGGTCCAGTACTTC. It translates to CAWSPPGQVQYF.

The CDR3 region is CASSWGLAGALLEQYF. CDR3 nucleotide sequence: TGTGCCAGCAGCTGGGGACTAGCGGGGGCCCTCCTCGAGCAGTACTTC. This chain links TRBV5-6 with TRBJ2-7; 14 bases line up with TRBD2. The V and J ends lost 3 bases and 6 bases, in that order; junction bases with no gene match: 8. Per the germline V gene, CDR1 is SGHDT and CDR2 is YYEEEE. CDR3 length: 16 residues. The full variable domain, in which reference TRBV5-6 and TRBJ2-7 provide the parts outside the CDR3, is DAGVTQSPTHLIKTRGQQVTLRCSPKSGHDTVSWYQQALGQGPQFIFQYYEEEERQRGNFPDRFSGHQFPNYSSELNVNALLLGDSALYLCASSWGLAGALLEQYFGPGTRLTVT.

This clone was seen only once. The V gene is TRBV5-8, the J gene TRBJ2-5, with D tentatively TRBD1 (6 bases). This CDR3 has 16 residues. V lost 4 bases, J lost 4 bases, and 20 bases lay in between. CDR1 SGHTS and CDR2 YDEGEE come from the germline V gene. As DNA, the CDR3 is TGTGCCAGCAGCCCGCGACGGGACATCAGAGCAGAGACCCAGTACTTC. Translation gives CASSPRRDIRAETQYF.

The chain is built from TRBV28 and TRBJ1-1; a weak D match, TRBD1 (6 bases). Germline V CDR1 and CDR2: MDHEN, SYDVKM. V lost 10 bases, J lost 5 bases, and 14 bases lay in between. This CDR3 comprises 12 residues. The CDR3 protein is CATLQGGTEAFF. CDR3 coding DNA: TGTGCCACCTTACAGGGCGGGACTGAAGCTTTCTTT.

This clone has only a few counts. This chain uses TRBV7-9 with TRBJ2-2; TRBD1 matches 8 bases. Losses at the gene ends were 4 bases for V and 5 bases for J; bases not matched to a gene: 6. The CDR3 is 15 amino acids. Looked up from germline, CDR1 is SEHNR and CDR2 is FQNEAQ (reference sequence). The CDR3 here is CASSYWTGSTGELFF. DNA of the CDR3: TGTGCCAGCAGCTACTGGACAGGGAGTACCGGGGAGCTGTTTTTT.

The chain joins TRBV7-3 to TRBJ1-2; weak D call: TRBD1 (5 bases). In germline, CDR1 is SGHTA, CDR2 FQGTGA. This CDR3 comprises 19 residues. Trimming took 0 bases from V and 6 from J, leaving 26 bases between them. The CDR3 nucleotides read TGTGCCAGCAGCTTAACCCCCCAGGGTCGGGTGGGATTCAGCGATGGCTACACCTTC. Amino acid sequence: CASSLTPQGRVGFSDGYTF.

This clone was found once. The chain recombines TRBV19 with TRBJ1-1; weak D call: TRBD1 (5 bases). The CDR3 has 14 residues. Trimming took 5 bases from V and 8 from J, leaving 18 bases between them. Germline CDR1 LNHDA, CDR2 SQIVND (reference sequence). CDR3: CASSLLLGRAEAFF. The DNA of the CDR3 is TGTGCCAGTAGTCTTCTATTGGGGCGGGCGGAAGCTTTCTTT.

V usage is TRBV7-8 and J usage is TRBJ1-3, with 8 bases lining up with TRBD1. This CDR3 comprises 15 residues. The V gene's germline CDR1 is SGHVS and CDR2 FQNEAQ. With V trimmed by 4 bases and J by 4 bases, 6 bases remained unmatched. The CDR3 is CASSSTGGGGNTIYF. DNA for the CDR3: TGTGCCAGCAGCTCAACAGGGGGAGGAGGAAACACCATATATTTT.

The rearrangement joins TRBV28 to TRBJ1-5; D uncertain. The V and J ends lost 3 bases and 4 bases respectively, with 10 bases between them. The length of the CDR3 is 14 residues. Germline V gene data show CDR1 as MDHEN and CDR2 as SYDVKM. The CDR3 loop is CASSFWQQNQPQHF. The CDR3 region has the DNA TGTGCCAGCAGTTTTTGGCAGCAGAATCAGCCCCAGCATTTT. The variable domain in full, with the rest retrieved from reference TRBV28 and TRBJ1-5, is DVKVTQSSRYLVKRTGEKVFLECVQDMDHENMFWYRQDPGLGLRLIYFSYDVKMKEKGDIPEGYSVSREKKERFSLILESASTNQTSMYLCASSFWQQNQPQHFGDGTRLSIL.

This clone was detected once. Germline is not matched at one junction end, which may reflect a read error. The chain recombines TRBV6-2 or TRBV6-3 with TRBJ1-1; no firm D call. This CDR3 has 13 residues. Germline lookup yields CDR1 MNHEY and CDR2 SVGEGT. The CDR3 DNA sequence: TGTGCCAGCAGTCACTCGGAAGTGACTGAAGCTTTCTTT. This encodes CASSHSEVTEAFF.

V gene TRBV30 combines with J gene TRBJ1-2; D unclear. The CDR3 runs to 11 residues. Per germline, CDR1 GTSNPN and CDR2 SVGIG (reference sequence). The V end lost 3 bases, the J end lost 5 bases, and 7 bases lay between the germline ends. This chain's CDR3 is CAWSLGYGYTF. The CDR3, as DNA: TGTGCCTGGAGCCTGGGATATGGCTACACCTTC.

The V gene is TRBV7-2, the J gene TRBJ1-6; D possibly corresponds to TRBD1 (6 bases). CDR1 and CDR2 from the germline V gene are SGHTA and FQGNSA. This CDR3 is 16 amino acids long. Trimming removed 3 bases from V and 7 bases from J, with 16 bases in between. Here the CDR3 reads CASSFRVQGLNSPLHF. The CDR3, as DNA: TGTGCCAGCAGCTTTAGGGTACAGGGCCTAAATTCACCCCTCCACTTT.

The chain is built from TRBV5-1 and TRBJ1-5; perhaps TRBD1 as D (6 bases). Germline V gene data show CDR1 as SGHRS and CDR2 as YFSETQ. V gave up 3 bases and J gave up 6 bases, with 10 bases separating them. The CDR3 loop spans 13 amino acids. The CDR3 spells CASSSVGGQPQHF. DNA of the CDR3: TGCGCCAGCAGCTCCGTAGGGGGTCAGCCCCAGCATTTT.

The V gene is TRBV27, the J gene TRBJ2-7; TRBD1 is a possible D gene (6 bases). The germline CDR1 and CDR2 sequences are MNHEY and SMNVEV (reference sequence). V lost 6 bases, J lost 2 bases, and 11 bases lay in between. The CDR3 is 13 residues long. As DNA, the CDR3 is TGTGCCAGCAGAAGGACAGCCACCTACGAGCAGTACTTC. It yields the protein CASRRTATYEQYF.

This clone appeared a few times. The CDR3 loop is CASSNTYEQYF. CDR3 in DNA: TGTGCCAGCAGTAACACCTACGAGCAGTACTTC. The chain carries TRBV2 and TRBJ2-7; D ambiguous. V dropped 5 bases and J dropped 2 bases, with 4 bases sitting between them. Germline CDR1 is SNHLY and CDR2 is FYNNEI. This CDR3 has 11 amino acids.

This chain joins TRBV6-5 and TRBJ2-2; 9 nucleotides line up with TRBD1. Germline V gene sequence: CDR1 MNHEY, CDR2 SVGAGI. The CDR3 is 14 residues long. V was pared by 11 bases and J by 3 bases, with 7 bases of the junction left unmatched. The CDR3 sequence is CAGQGISDTGELFF. CDR3 coding DNA: TGTGCCGGACAGGGGATATCGGACACCGGGGAGCTGTTTTTT.

The chain has TRBV6-2 or TRBV6-3 and TRBJ2-2, with a weak D call TRBD1 (5 bases). Germline V gene sequence: CDR1 MNHEY, CDR2 SVGEGT. With 4 bases removed from V and 3 bases from J, the gap between germline ends came to 6 bases. The CDR3 has 13 amino acids. This CDR3 reads CASSFRDTGELFF. The CDR3 DNA sequence: TGTGCCAGCAGTTTCAGGGACACCGGGGAGCTGTTTTTT.

The CDR3 is CASSFGGSQPQHF. In DNA form, the CDR3 reads TGTGCCAGCAGTTTTGGGGGGTCTCAGCCCCAGCATTTT. The chain carries TRBV12-3 or TRBV12-4 and TRBJ1-5; D is possibly TRBD1 (5 bases). The CDR3 is 13 residues long. The ends were cut back, 3 bases at V and 6 bases at J, with 9 bases in the middle.

This rearrangement joins TRBV10-2 to TRBJ2-2, with D uncertain. The germline V and J ends were trimmed by 1 base and 4 bases, with 22 bases remaining between them. The CDR3 consists of 19 residues. CDR1 WSHSY and CDR2 SAAADI come from the germline V gene. This chain's CDR3 is CASSEWVFGPPESTGELFF. For the CDR3, the DNA is TGCGCCAGCAGTGAGTGGGTTTTTGGGCCACCTGAAAGCACCGGGGAGCTGTTTTTT.

V and J are TRBV4-1 and TRBJ2-1; TRBD2 aligns across 9 bases. Germline-derived CDR1 and CDR2 are MGHRA and YSYEKL. The CDR3 totals 16 residues. V dropped 1 base and J dropped 4; count of bases not matched to a gene: 5. CDR3 sequence (DNA): TGCGCCAGCAGCCAAGCGGAGCGGGGGGAATACAATGAGCAGTTCTTC. This sequence encodes CASSQAERGEYNEQFF.